This TCR beta chain was sequenced for a study of T cell changes during pregnancy in multiple sclerosis. Losses at the gene ends were 0 bases for V and 9 bases for J; bases not matched to a gene: 4. This CDR3 has 14 amino acids. Germline CDR1 and CDR2: SGDLS and YYNGEE. The assay was immunoSEQ multiplex PCR, and TCRdb's table has in-frame clones only and misses some. Counted here are 75,000 to 95,000 clones, nearly 95% occurring once; the ten biggest clones make up roughly 0.14%. This receptor was obtained from a female donor with multiple sclerosis, enrolled in a pregnancy study. The chain employs TRBV9 and TRBJ2-1; 9 nucleotides align to TRBD2. The specimen comprised CD4+ T cells from peripheral blood mononuclear cells, sampled after pregnancy. The CDR3: CASSVGAGGGEQFF. The CDR3 DNA reads TGTGCCAGCAGCGTAGGGGCGGGAGGGGGTGAGCAGTTCTTC. The whole variable domain, remainder taken from reference TRBV9 and TRBJ2-1, is DSGVTQTPKHLITATGQRVTLRCSPRSGDLSVYWYQQSLDQGLQFLIQYYNGEERAKGNILERFSAQQFPDLHSELNLSSLELGDSALYFCASSVGAGGGEQFFGPGTRLTVL.